This entry lists 6 T cell receptor beta chains sequenced from one sample in a study of T cells expressing NK-cell markers. One entry per CDR3 protein, without DNA, is what TCRdb gives after re-calling the 5' RACE reads. This table lists fewer than 550,000 distinct CDR3 sequences. Specimen: blood T cells: a sorted CD56 or NKG2C T cell subset, CD4+ or CD8+ T cells, or bulk PBMC T cells (not recorded which). The receptors were gathered from a woman aged 50 to 60 in good health.

The chain recombines TRBV4-1 with TRBJ2-1; the D call of TRBD1 rests on TCRdb alone, since no DNA is present to check it. CDR1 and CDR2 (germline): MGHRA, YSYEKL. The CDR3 has 14 amino acids. Here the CDR3 reads CASSQPRQAPEQFF.

This chain links TRBV20-1 with TRBJ2-1; the TRBD2 assignment by TCRdb is unverifiable without DNA. The CDR3 has 14 amino acids. Germline V gene lookup returns CDR1 DFQATT and CDR2 SNEGSKA (reference sequence). The chain's CDR3 is CSASAGGIYNEQFF.

The chain uses TRBV5-1 and TRBJ2-7. Germline lookup yields CDR1 SGHRS and CDR2 YFSETQ. The CDR3 totals 14 residues. CDR3: CASSLGWSSYEQYF.

The genes are TRBV11-2 and TRBJ2-4. There are 14 residues in the CDR3. Germline V lookup: CDR1 SGHAT, CDR2 FQNNGV. The chain's CDR3 is CASSLDGVKNIQYF.

V usage is TRBV27 and J usage is TRBJ2-1; TCRdb's D gene call, TRBD2, goes unchecked for lack of DNA. The CDR3 spans 16 residues. Germline CDR1 and CDR2: MNHEY and SMNVEV (reference sequence). The CDR3 protein is CASSLPPLAGGNEQFF.

The genes are TRBV11-1 and TRBJ2-1; TCRdb's assignment of TRBD2 cannot be checked, as there is no DNA. Germline lookup yields CDR1 SGHAT and CDR2 FQDESV (reference sequence). This CDR3 has 15 amino acids. The CDR3 loop is CASTKPGLASVEQFF. The full variable domain, its missing parts supplied by reference TRBV11-1 and TRBJ2-1, is EAEVAQSPRYKITEKSQAVAFWCDPISGHATLYWYRQILGQGPELLVQFQDESVVDDSQLPKDRFSAERLKGVDSTLKIQPAELGDSAMYLCASTKPGLASVEQFFGPGTRLTVL.